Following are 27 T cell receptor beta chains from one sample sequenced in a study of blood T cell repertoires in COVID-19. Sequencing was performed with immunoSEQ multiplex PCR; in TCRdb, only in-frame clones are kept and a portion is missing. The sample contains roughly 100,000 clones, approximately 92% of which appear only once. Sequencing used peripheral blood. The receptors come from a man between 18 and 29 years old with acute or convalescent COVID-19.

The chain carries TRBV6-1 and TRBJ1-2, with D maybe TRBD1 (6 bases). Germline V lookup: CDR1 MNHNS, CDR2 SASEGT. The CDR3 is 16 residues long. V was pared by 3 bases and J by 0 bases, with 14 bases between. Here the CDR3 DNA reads TGTGCCAGCAGTGAGATGGGGGGGACACCTAACTATGGCTACACCTTC. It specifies CASSEMGGTPNYGYTF.

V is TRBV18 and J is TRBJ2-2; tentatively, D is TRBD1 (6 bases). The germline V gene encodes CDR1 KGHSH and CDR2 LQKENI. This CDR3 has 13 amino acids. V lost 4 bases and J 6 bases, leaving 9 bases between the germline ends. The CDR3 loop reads CASSLQGPGELFF. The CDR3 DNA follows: TGTGCCAGCTCACTACAGGGTCCCGGGGAGCTGTTTTTT.

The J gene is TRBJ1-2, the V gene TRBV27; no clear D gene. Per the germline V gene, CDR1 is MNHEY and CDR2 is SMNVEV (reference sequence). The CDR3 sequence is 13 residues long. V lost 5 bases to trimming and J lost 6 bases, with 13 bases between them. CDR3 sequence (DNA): TGTGCCAGCAGTCCTCTTACAGCAAATGGCTACACCTTC. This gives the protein CASSPLTANGYTF.

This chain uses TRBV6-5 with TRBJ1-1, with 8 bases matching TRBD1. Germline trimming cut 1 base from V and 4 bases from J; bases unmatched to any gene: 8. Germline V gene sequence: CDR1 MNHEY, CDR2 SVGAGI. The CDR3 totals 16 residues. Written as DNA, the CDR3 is TGTGCCAGCAGTTACTTCCGGACAGGGATCGGCACTGAAGCTTTCTTT. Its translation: CASSYFRTGIGTEAFF.

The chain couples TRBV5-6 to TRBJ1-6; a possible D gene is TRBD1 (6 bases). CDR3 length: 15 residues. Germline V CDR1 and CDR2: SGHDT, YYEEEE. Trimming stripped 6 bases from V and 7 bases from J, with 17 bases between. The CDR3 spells CASNFFHRDNSPLHF. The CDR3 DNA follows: TGTGCCAGCAACTTTTTCCACAGGGACAATTCACCCCTCCACTTT.

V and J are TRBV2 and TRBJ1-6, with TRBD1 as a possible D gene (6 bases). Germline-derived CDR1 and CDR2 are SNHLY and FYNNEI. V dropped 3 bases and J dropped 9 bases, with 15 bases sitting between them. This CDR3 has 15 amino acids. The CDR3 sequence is CASSDPAGAGSPLHF. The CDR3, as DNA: TGTGCCAGCAGTGATCCCGCGGGGGCTGGTTCACCCCTCCACTTT.

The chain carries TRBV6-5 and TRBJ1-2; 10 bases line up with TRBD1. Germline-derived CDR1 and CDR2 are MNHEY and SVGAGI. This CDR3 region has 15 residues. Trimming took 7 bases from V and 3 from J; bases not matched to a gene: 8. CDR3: CASKSPGQGYYGYTF. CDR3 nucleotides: TGTGCCAGCAAGAGTCCGGGACAGGGGTACTATGGCTACACCTTC.

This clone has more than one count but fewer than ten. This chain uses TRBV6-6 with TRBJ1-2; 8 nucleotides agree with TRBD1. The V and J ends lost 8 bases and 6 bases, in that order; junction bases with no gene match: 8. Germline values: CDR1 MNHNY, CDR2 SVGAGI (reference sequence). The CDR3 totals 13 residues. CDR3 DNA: TGTGCCAGCCGATTTCAGACAGGGGATGGCTACACCTTC. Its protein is CASRFQTGDGYTF.

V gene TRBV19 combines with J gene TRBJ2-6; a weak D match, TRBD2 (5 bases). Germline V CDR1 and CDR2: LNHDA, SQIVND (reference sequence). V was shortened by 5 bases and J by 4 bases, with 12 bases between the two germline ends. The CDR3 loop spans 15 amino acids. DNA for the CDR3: TGTGCCAGTAGTGCCAGCGGCCTCGGGGCCAACGTCCTGACTTTC. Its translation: CASSASGLGANVLTF.

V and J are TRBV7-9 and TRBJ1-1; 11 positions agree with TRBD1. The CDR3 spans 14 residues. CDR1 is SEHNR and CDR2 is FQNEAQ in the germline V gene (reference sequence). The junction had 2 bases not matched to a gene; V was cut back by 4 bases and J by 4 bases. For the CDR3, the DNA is TGTGCCAGCAGCTGGACAGGGGGCGGCACTGAAGCTTTCTTT. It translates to CASSWTGGGTEAFF.

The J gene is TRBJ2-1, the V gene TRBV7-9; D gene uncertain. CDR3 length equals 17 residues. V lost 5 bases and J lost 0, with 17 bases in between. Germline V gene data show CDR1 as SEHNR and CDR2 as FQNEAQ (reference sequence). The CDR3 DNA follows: TGTGCCAGCAGCCCCCCATTTAGACACCACTCCTACAATGAGCAGTTCTTC. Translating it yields CASSPPFRHHSYNEQFF.

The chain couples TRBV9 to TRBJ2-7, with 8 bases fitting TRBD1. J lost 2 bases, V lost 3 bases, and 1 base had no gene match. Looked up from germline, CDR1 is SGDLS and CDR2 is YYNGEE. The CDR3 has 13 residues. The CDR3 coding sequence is TGTGCCAGCAGCGCAGGGGGCCCCTACGAGCAGTACTTC. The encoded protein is CASSAGGPYEQYF.

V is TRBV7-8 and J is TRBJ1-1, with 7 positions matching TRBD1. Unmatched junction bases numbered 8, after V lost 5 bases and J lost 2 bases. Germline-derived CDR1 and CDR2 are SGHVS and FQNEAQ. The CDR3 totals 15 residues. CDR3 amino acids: CASSTGQATNTEAFF. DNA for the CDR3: TGTGCCAGCAGCACAGGACAGGCCACCAACACTGAAGCTTTCTTT. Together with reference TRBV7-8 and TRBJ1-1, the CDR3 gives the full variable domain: GAGVSQSPRYKVAKRGQDVALRCDPISGHVSLFWYQQALGQGPEFLTYFQNEAQLDKSGLPSDRFFAERPEGSVSTLKIQRTQQEDSAVYLCASSTGQATNTEAFFGQGTRLTVV.

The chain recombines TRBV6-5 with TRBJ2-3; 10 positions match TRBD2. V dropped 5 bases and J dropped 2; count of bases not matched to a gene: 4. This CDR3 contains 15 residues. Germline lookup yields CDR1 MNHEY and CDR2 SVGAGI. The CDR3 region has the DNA TGTGCCAGCAGTCAACTAGCGGGAACCACAGATACGCAGTATTTT. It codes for CASSQLAGTTDTQYF.

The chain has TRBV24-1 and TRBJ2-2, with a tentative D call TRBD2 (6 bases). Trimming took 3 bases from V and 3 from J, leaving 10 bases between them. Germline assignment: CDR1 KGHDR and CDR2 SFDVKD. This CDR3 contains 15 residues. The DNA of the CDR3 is TGTGCCACCAGTGATGCGGGAAGAGACACCGGGGAGCTGTTTTTT. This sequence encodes CATSDAGRDTGELFF.

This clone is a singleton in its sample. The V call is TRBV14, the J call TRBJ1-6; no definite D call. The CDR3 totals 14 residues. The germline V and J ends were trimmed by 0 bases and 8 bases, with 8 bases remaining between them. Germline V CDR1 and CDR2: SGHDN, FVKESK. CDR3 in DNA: TGTGCCAGCAGCCAAGAACAGACATATTCACCCCTCCACTTT. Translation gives CASSQEQTYSPLHF.

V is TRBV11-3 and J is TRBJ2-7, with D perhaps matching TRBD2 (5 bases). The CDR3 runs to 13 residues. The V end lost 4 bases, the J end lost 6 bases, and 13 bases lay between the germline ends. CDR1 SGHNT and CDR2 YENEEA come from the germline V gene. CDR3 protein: CASSSRDSSEQYF. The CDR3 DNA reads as TGTGCCAGCAGCTCCCGGGATAGTTCCGAGCAGTACTTC.

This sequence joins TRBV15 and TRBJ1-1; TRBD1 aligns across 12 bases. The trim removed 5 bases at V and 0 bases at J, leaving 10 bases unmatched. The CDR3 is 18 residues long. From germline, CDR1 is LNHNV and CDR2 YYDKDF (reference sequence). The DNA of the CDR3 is TGTGCCACCAGCGGACCCCGGGACAGGGGGCTCTTGAACACTGAAGCTTTCTTT. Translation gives CATSGPRDRGLLNTEAFF.

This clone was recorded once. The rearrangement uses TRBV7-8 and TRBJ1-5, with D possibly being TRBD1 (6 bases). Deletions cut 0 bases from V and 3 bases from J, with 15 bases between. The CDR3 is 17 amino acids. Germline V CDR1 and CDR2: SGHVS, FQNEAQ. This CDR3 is CASSLAGAGQYNQPQHF. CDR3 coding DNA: TGTGCCAGCAGCTTAGCGGGGGCCGGACAGTACAATCAGCCCCAGCATTTT.

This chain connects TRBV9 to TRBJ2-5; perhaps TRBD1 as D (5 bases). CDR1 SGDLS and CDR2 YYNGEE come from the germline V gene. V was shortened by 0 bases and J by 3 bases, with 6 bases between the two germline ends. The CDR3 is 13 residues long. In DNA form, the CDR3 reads TGTGCCAGCAGCGTAGGACAGAAAGAGACCCAGTACTTC. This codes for CASSVGQKETQYF.

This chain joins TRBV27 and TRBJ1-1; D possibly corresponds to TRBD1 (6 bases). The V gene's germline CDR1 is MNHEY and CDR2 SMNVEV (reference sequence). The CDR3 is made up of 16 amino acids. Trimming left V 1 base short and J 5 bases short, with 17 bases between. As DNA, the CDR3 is TGTGCCAGCAGTTTATTAGGGGACACAAAACGGACTGAAGCTTTCTTT. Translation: CASSLLGDTKRTEAFF.

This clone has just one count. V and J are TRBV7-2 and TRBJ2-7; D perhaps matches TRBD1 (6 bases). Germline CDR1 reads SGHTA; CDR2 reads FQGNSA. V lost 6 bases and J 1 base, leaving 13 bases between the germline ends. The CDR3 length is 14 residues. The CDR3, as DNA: TGTGCCAGCAGAACTCCAACAGGGTCCTACGAGCAGTACTTC. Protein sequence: CASRTPTGSYEQYF.

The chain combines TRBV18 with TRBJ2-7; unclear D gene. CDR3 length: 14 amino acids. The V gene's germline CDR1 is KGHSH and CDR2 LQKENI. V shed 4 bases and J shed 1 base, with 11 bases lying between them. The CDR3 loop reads CASSRAGHSYEQYF. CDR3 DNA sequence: TGTGCCAGCTCACGGGCAGGCCATTCCTACGAGCAGTACTTC.

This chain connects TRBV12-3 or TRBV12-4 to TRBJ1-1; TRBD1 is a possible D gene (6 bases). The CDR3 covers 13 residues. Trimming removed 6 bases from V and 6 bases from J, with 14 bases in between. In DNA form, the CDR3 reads TGTGCCAGCAGGAGACAGGAGCAACCTGAAGCTTTCTTT. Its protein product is CASRRQEQPEAFF.

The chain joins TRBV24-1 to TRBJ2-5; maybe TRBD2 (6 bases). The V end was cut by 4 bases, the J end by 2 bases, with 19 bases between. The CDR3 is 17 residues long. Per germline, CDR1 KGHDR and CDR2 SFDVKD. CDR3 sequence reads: CATSDPTPGDKQETQYF. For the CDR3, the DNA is TGTGCCACCAGTGACCCAACGCCGGGAGACAAACAAGAGACCCAGTACTTC.

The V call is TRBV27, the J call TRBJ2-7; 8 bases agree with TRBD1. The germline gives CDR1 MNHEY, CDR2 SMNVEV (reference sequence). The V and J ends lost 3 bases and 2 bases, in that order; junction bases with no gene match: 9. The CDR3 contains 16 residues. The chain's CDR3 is CASSFRQGRIAYEQYF. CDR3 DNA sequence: TGTGCCAGCAGTTTCCGACAGGGGAGAATAGCCTACGAGCAGTACTTC.

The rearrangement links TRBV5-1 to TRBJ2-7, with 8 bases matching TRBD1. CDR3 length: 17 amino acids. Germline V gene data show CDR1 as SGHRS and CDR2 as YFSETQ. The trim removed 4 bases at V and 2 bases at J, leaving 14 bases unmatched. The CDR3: CASSRDRQGAETYEQYF. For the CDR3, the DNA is TGCGCCAGCAGCAGGGACAGGCAAGGAGCGGAAACCTACGAGCAGTACTTC.